Listed below are T cell receptor beta chains from one sample, sequenced in a study of cytomegalovirus exposure and HLA in healthy donors. The table came from immunoSEQ multiplex PCR; TCRdb's copy has only in-frame clones and leaves some out. The table includes about 120,000 clones, around 64% detected once. Source material: PBMCs. These receptors were taken from a young woman in good health and CMV-seronegative. Each CDR3 is given with its conserved first and last residue. Clone size appears in some rows only: once, few, many, or a class for an expanded clone.

j_call: TRBJ2-7
clone_size: .
v_call: TRBV28
cdr3_aa: CASSFARYEQYF

j_call: TRBJ2-5
clone_size: .
v_call: TRBV7-2
cdr3_aa: CASSAQYQETQYF

j_call: TRBJ2-1
clone_size: .
v_call: TRBV19
cdr3_aa: CASKLGSSSYNEQFF

j_call: TRBJ2-7
clone_size: .
v_call: TRBV9
cdr3_aa: CASSVGTSATYEQYF

j_call: TRBJ2-7
clone_size: .
v_call: TRBV30
cdr3_aa: CAWSVLSGDSYEQYF

j_call: TRBJ2-2
clone_size: .
v_call: TRBV4-1
cdr3_aa: CASSQEGHAATGELFF

j_call: TRBJ2-7
clone_size: few
v_call: TRBV14
cdr3_aa: CASSQESVVKESSYEQYF

j_call: TRBJ2-1
clone_size: .
v_call: TRBV29-1
cdr3_aa: CSVFWSSYNEQFF

j_call: TRBJ2-6
clone_size: .
v_call: TRBV6-1
cdr3_aa: CASSEPRQYSGANVLTF

j_call: TRBJ1-1
clone_size: .
v_call: TRBV7-8
cdr3_aa: CASSLQRMNTEAFF

j_call: TRBJ2-1
clone_size: .
v_call: TRBV11-3
cdr3_aa: CASSGRTSGRKDEQFF

j_call: TRBJ1-4
clone_size: .
v_call: TRBV7-9
cdr3_aa: CASQTGLGEKLFF

j_call: TRBJ1-2
clone_size: few
v_call: TRBV28
cdr3_aa: CASSSLGTGDGYTF

j_call: TRBJ2-7
clone_size: .
v_call: TRBV20-1
cdr3_aa: CSAPSGREYF

j_call: TRBJ1-4
clone_size: once
v_call: TRBV11-2
cdr3_aa: CASSLSTGGGEKLFF

j_call: TRBJ2-1
clone_size: once
v_call: TRBV28
cdr3_aa: CASSSAPAAAYNEQFF

j_call: TRBJ1-6
clone_size: .
v_call: TRBV2
cdr3_aa: CASSEQGEADNSPLHF

j_call: TRBJ2-1
clone_size: .
v_call: TRBV15
cdr3_aa: CATSRDPPTSGNEQFF

j_call: TRBJ2-5
clone_size: .
v_call: TRBV7-8
cdr3_aa: CASSLGQGNGETQYF

j_call: TRBJ1-1
clone_size: few
v_call: TRBV9
cdr3_aa: CASSPSGQGANTEAFF

j_call: TRBJ1-3
clone_size: .
v_call: TRBV4-3
cdr3_aa: CASSLDRIGNTIYF

j_call: TRBJ2-7
clone_size: few
v_call: TRBV4-1
cdr3_aa: CASSPTSGRGEQYF

j_call: TRBJ2-1
clone_size: .
v_call: TRBV5-1
cdr3_aa: CASSLVVAGGVGNEQFF

j_call: TRBJ2-1
clone_size: .
v_call: TRBV28
cdr3_aa: CAGGTSGRHEQFF

j_call: TRBJ2-7
clone_size: .
v_call: TRBV19
cdr3_aa: CASSIDLYEQYF

j_call: TRBJ2-3
clone_size: .
v_call: TRBV5-6
cdr3_aa: CASSRTARYTDTQYF

j_call: TRBJ2-7
clone_size: .
v_call: TRBV6-1
cdr3_aa: CASSETVTYEQYF

j_call: TRBJ2-7
clone_size: .
v_call: TRBV11-2
cdr3_aa: CASSSVRGGPREQYF

j_call: TRBJ1-6
clone_size: .
v_call: TRBV2
cdr3_aa: CASAVGRAGNSPLHF

j_call: TRBJ2-5
clone_size: few
v_call: TRBV11-2
cdr3_aa: CASSAWTGIVETQYF

j_call: TRBJ2-3
clone_size: .
v_call: TRBV5-8
cdr3_aa: CASSLEREADTQYF

j_call: TRBJ2-1
clone_size: .
v_call: TRBV28
cdr3_aa: CASSLDTYNEQFF

j_call: TRBJ2-7
clone_size: .
v_call: TRBV7-9
cdr3_aa: CASSLVASGNHEQYF

j_call: TRBJ1-5
clone_size: .
v_call: TRBV28
cdr3_aa: CASSSGQFYSNQPQHF

j_call: TRBJ2-5
clone_size: .
v_call: TRBV4-3
cdr3_aa: CASSQEVRDSKETQYF

j_call: TRBJ1-3
clone_size: .
v_call: TRBV2
cdr3_aa: CASGKQGSAGNTIYF

j_call: TRBJ1-4
clone_size: .
v_call: TRBV30
cdr3_aa: CAWKEGAFDEKLFF

j_call: TRBJ1-4
clone_size: .
v_call: TRBV28
cdr3_aa: CASRGVVEKLFF

j_call: TRBJ2-7
clone_size: .
v_call: TRBV10-3
cdr3_aa: CAISEASGSYEQYF

j_call: TRBJ2-1
clone_size: .
v_call: TRBV7-9
cdr3_aa: CASSLDPSGSGTRYEQFF

j_call: TRBJ1-5
clone_size: .
v_call: TRBV19
cdr3_aa: CASSIVGGSGNQPQHF

j_call: TRBJ2-3
clone_size: .
v_call: TRBV6-6
cdr3_aa: CASSPQSGTGTDTQYF

j_call: TRBJ1-2
clone_size: .
v_call: TRBV6-5
cdr3_aa: CASSYSTGEVEYGYTF

j_call: TRBJ2-3
clone_size: .
v_call: TRBV2
cdr3_aa: CASSPGLAISTDTQYF

j_call: TRBJ2-1
clone_size: .
v_call: TRBV5-1
cdr3_aa: CASSDSSGRYNEQFF

j_call: TRBJ2-3
clone_size: few
v_call: TRBV4-1
cdr3_aa: CASSQVRAGLADTQYF

j_call: TRBJ2-2
clone_size: .
v_call: TRBV5-8
cdr3_aa: CATITRNTGELFF